Below are 25 T cell receptor beta chains sequenced from a single sample in a study of blood T cells in healthy people across ages. Through a sample-barcoded 5' primer and a J-beta primer mix, a second PCR was run for roughly 7 to 12 cycles. TCRdb analysed the 5' RACE reads with MiXCR anew, one entry per CDR3 protein. There are roughly 700,000 distinct CDR3 sequences in the sample; 45% to 50% occur only once, and about 32% lies in the top ten. Source material: blood. These receptors were collected from a woman aged 60-70 years in good health.

This rearrangement joins TRBV2 to TRBJ2-5; no firm D call. This CDR3 comprises 13 residues. From germline, CDR1 is SNHLY and CDR2 FYNNEI. Trimming stripped 8 bases from V and 1 base from J, with 11 bases between. CDR3 loop: CASRITFQETQYF. The CDR3 DNA reads as TGTGCCAGCCGGATCACATTCCAAGAGACCCAGTACTTC. The whole variable domain, filled in from reference TRBV2 and TRBJ2-5, reads EPEVTQTPSHQVTQMGQEVILRCVPISNHLYFYWYRQILGQKVEFLVSFYNNEISEKSEIFDDQFSVERPDGSNFTLKIRSTKLEDSAMYFCASRITFQETQYFGPGTRLLVL.

The V and J genes are TRBV7-2 and TRBJ1-1; maybe TRBD1 (6 bases). The CDR3 covers 13 residues. The germline V gene has CDR1 SGHTA and CDR2 FQGNSA. V lost 5 bases to trimming and J lost 11 bases, with 18 bases between them. CDR3 loop: CASSLRGGFGAFF. CDR3 bases: TGTGCCAGCAGCCTTAGGGGGGGTTTCGGTGCTTTCTTT.

This clonotype was observed a handful of times. This chain uses TRBV28 with TRBJ2-3, with 11 bases matching TRBD1. This CDR3 comprises 15 residues. Per the germline V gene, CDR1 is MDHEN and CDR2 is SYDVKM. After removal of 5 bases from V and 5 bases from J, the junction contained 6 bases not matched to a gene. CDR3 in DNA: TGTGCCAGCAGTGCGCCCGGGACAGGGGGAGATACGCAGTATTTT. Its translation is CASSAPGTGGDTQYF. Full variable domain (rest looked up from reference TRBV28 and TRBJ2-3): DVKVTQSSRYLVKRTGEKVFLECVQDMDHENMFWYRQDPGLGLRLIYFSYDVKMKEKGDIPEGYSVSREKKERFSLILESASTNQTSMYLCASSAPGTGGDTQYFGPGTRLTVL.

The chain combines TRBV7-3 with TRBJ2-7; the match to TRBD1 covers 7 bases. The DNA end lines up better with TRBJ2-1; the J call may be wrong. CDR3 length: 13 residues. Germline CDR1 is SGHTA and CDR2 is FQGTGA. The CDR3 here is CASSRSQGNEQFF. The CDR3 nucleotides read TGTGCCAGCAGTCGTTCACAGGGGAATGAGCAGTTCTTC.

This chain's CDR3 is CASSGDGTDTQYF. The CDR3 nucleotides read TGTGCCAGCAGCGGAGACGGCACAGATACGCAGTATTTT. This sequence joins TRBV11-3 and TRBJ2-3; D gene uncertain. CDR3 length: 13 residues. Germline V gives CDR1 SGHNT, CDR2 YENEEA. V shed 5 bases and J shed 1 base, with 7 bases lying between them.

This sequence joins TRBV10-3 and TRBJ2-5; D gene unclear. The CDR3 consists of 14 residues. CDR1 is ENHRY and CDR2 is SYGVKD in the germline V gene. V lost 6 bases, J lost 1 base, and 12 bases lay in between. The CDR3 protein is CAIRVEETQETQYF. The CDR3 region has the DNA TGTGCCATCAGGGTGGAAGAGACCCAAGAGACCCAGTACTTC.

This rearrangement joins TRBV7-2 to TRBJ2-1; 10 bases match TRBD2. CDR1 SGHTA and CDR2 FQGNSA come from the germline V gene. Trimming removed 5 bases from V and 12 bases from J; junction bases left unmatched: 7. This CDR3 has 13 residues. CDR3 protein: CASSASGRAWQFF. CDR3 in DNA: TGTGCCAGCAGCGCCAGCGGGAGGGCCTGGCAGTTCTTC.

This clonotype has a single count. The J gene is TRBJ2-7, the V gene TRBV7-2, with 7 bases identical to TRBD2. The length of the CDR3 is 15 residues. The junction had 4 bases not matched to a gene; V was cut back by 2 bases and J by 0 bases. Germline V gene data show CDR1 as SGHTA and CDR2 as FQGNSA. The chain's CDR3 is CASSLRLAVSYEQYF. Here the CDR3 DNA reads TGTGCCAGCAGCTTACGGCTAGCGGTCTCCTACGAGCAGTACTTC.

As DNA, the CDR3 is TGCGCCAGCAGCTTTGATGGCGGAGGCGAGCAGTACTTC. Translating it yields CASSFDGGGEQYF. The chain combines TRBV5-1 with TRBJ2-7, with TRBD2 as a possible D gene (5 bases). Germline-derived CDR1 and CDR2 are SGHRS and YFSETQ. Trimming shortened V by 2 bases and J by 6 bases, and 12 bases separated the two germline ends. This CDR3 has 13 amino acids.

This chain uses TRBV5-4 with TRBJ2-3; D is possibly TRBD1 (6 bases). V lost 0 bases and J 3 bases, leaving 11 bases between the germline ends. In germline, CDR1 is SGHNT, CDR2 YYREEE (reference sequence). This CDR3 is built from 15 residues. This CDR3 is CASSLDRVGTDTQYF. In DNA form, the CDR3 reads TGTGCCAGCAGCTTGGACAGGGTCGGGACAGATACGCAGTATTTT.

The chain carries TRBV20-1 and TRBJ2-7; tentative D call: TRBD1 (5 bases). V lost 3 bases, J lost 1 base, and 7 bases lay in between. From germline, CDR1 is DFQATT and CDR2 SNEGSKA (reference sequence). This CDR3 contains 12 residues. The CDR3 loop reads CSARAGSYEQYF. In DNA, the CDR3 is TGCAGTGCTAGGGCAGGGTCCTACGAGCAGTACTTC.

V and J are TRBV4-3 and TRBJ2-1, with 7 bases matching TRBD2. V shed 8 bases and J 8 bases; nucleotides not matched to a gene: 15. The CDR3 spans 15 residues. Germline loops: CDR1 LGHNA, CDR2 YSLEER. CDR3 sequence reads: CASHQYRGSSYEQFF. For the CDR3, the DNA is TGCGCCAGCCACCAATACCGCGGGAGTTCGTATGAGCAGTTCTTC.

The V call is TRBV7-9, the J call TRBJ2-1, with D tentatively TRBD1 (5 bases). V dropped 1 base and J dropped 9 bases, with 7 bases sitting between them. The CDR3 has 12 amino acids. In germline, CDR1 is SEHNR, CDR2 FQNEAQ (reference sequence). The CDR3 region is CASSLEQGEQFF. In DNA, the CDR3 is TGTGCCAGCAGCTTAGAGCAGGGTGAGCAGTTCTTC.

This clonotype was seen at least ten times. The rearrangement joins TRBV7-9 to TRBJ2-7; weak D call: TRBD1 (5 bases). V shed 5 bases and J shed 0 bases, with 14 bases lying between them. The germline CDR1 and CDR2 sequences are SEHNR and FQNEAQ (reference sequence). The CDR3 has 15 amino acids. Here the CDR3 DNA reads TGTGCCAGCAGCCTCGGACAAACGAGCTCCTACGAGCAGTACTTC. Residues: CASSLGQTSSYEQYF.

The sample holds one count of this clonotype. V is TRBV5-1 and J is TRBJ2-1; TRBD2 is a possible D gene (6 bases). The J call may be wrong; the DNA end is better matched by TRBJ2-7. This CDR3 region has 16 residues. Looked up from germline, CDR1 is SGHRS and CDR2 is YFSETQ. The CDR3 DNA reads as TGCGCCAGCAGCTGGGGACTCTCCTCCTCCTACAATGAGCAGTACTTC. Protein: CASSWGLSSSYNEQYF.

The chain carries TRBV9 and TRBJ2-7; a possible D gene is TRBD2 (7 bases). Trimming left V 3 bases short and J 2 bases short, with 15 bases between. The length of the CDR3 is 15 residues. CDR1 and CDR2 (germline): SGDLS, YYNGEE. The CDR3 DNA reads as TGTGCCAGCAGCGCCTCGGCGGGGGCACCCTACGAGCAGTACTTC. It yields the protein CASSASAGAPYEQYF.

Only a few counts were recorded for this clonotype. This sequence joins TRBV5-6 and TRBJ2-1; TRBD2 might be the D (6 bases). Germline V gene lookup returns CDR1 SGHDT and CDR2 YYEEEE. Trimming removed 1 base at V and 6 bases at J, with 11 bases between. The CDR3 contains 14 residues. The CDR3 coding sequence is TGTGCCAGCAGCTTGAACGGGGGTTTCAATGAGCAGTTCTTC. It encodes CASSLNGGFNEQFF. The variable domain in full, with the rest retrieved from reference TRBV5-6 and TRBJ2-1, is DAGVTQSPTHLIKTRGQQVTLRCSPKSGHDTVSWYQQALGQGPQFIFQYYEEEERQRGNFPDRFSGHQFPNYSSELNVNALLLGDSALYLCASSLNGGFNEQFFGPGTRLTVL.

This sequence joins TRBV6-1 and TRBJ2-1, with TRBD2 matching over 14 bases. This CDR3 has 18 amino acids. V trimming: 3 bases; J trimming: 3 bases; junction bases outside the gene matches: 7. Germline-derived CDR1 and CDR2 are MNHNS and SASEGT. The CDR3 region has the DNA TGTGCCAGCAGTGATGGGGGACTAGCGGGAGACAACTACAATGAGCAGTTCTTC. Protein sequence: CASSDGGLAGDNYNEQFF.

J is TRBJ2-1 and V is TRBV7-2, with 7 bases fitting TRBD1. J lost 2 bases, V lost 5 bases, and 3 bases had no gene match. Germline V gene lookup returns CDR1 SGHTA and CDR2 FQGNSA. The CDR3 spans 14 residues. The CDR3 bases are TGTGCCAGCAGCATACAGGGGCCCTACAATGAGCAGTTCTTC. It yields the protein CASSIQGPYNEQFF.

The count of this clonotype is one. The chain is built from TRBV6-2 or TRBV6-3 and TRBJ1-1; maybe TRBD1 (5 bases). The V end lost 8 bases, the J end lost 1 base, and 26 bases lay between the germline ends. This CDR3 region has 18 residues. CDR1 is MNHEY, CDR2 SVGEGT, per germline. CDR3 region: CASGGTLGGRSRNTEAFF. CDR3 coding DNA: TGTGCCAGCGGGGGAACACTTGGAGGTCGCAGTAGGAACACTGAAGCTTTCTTT.

This clonotype appeared a single time. The rearrangement uses TRBV6-5 and TRBJ2-6, with 10 bases lining up with TRBD1. CDR3 length: 15 amino acids. CDR1 and CDR2 from the germline V gene are MNHEY and SVGAGI. CDR3: CATTGGRAGANVLTF. As DNA, the CDR3 is TGTGCTACGACAGGGGGCAGGGCTGGGGCCAACGTCCTGACTTTC.

This clonotype occurred many times. The J gene is TRBJ2-5, the V gene TRBV7-6, with TRBD2 as a possible D gene (6 bases). From germline, CDR1 is SGHVS and CDR2 FNYEAQ. Trimming cost V 6 bases and J 7 bases, with 12 bases left between them. The length of the CDR3 is 12 residues. The CDR3 DNA reads as TGTGCCAGCAGTCCGACTAGTTTGACCCAGTACTTC. The encoded protein is CASSPTSLTQYF.

In this sample, this clonotype turned up a few times. V usage is TRBV27 and J usage is TRBJ2-1, with TRBD2 matching 7 bases. The CDR3 length is 16 residues. Germline V lookup: CDR1 MNHEY, CDR2 SMNVEV (reference sequence). The junction had 10 bases not matched to a gene; V was cut back by 5 bases and J by 3 bases. CDR3 in DNA: TGTGCCAGCAGTCCGGGGGGTAGCGGGCACTACAATGAGCAGTTCTTC. Protein product: CASSPGGSGHYNEQFF.

V usage is TRBV10-3 and J usage is TRBJ2-3, with D unclear. Trimming pared 1 base from V and 0 bases from J, leaving 8 bases between. CDR1 ENHRY and CDR2 SYGVKD come from the germline V gene. The CDR3 sequence is 15 residues long. The CDR3 DNA follows: TGTGCCATCAGTGAGTGGGGTTCTAGCACAGATACGCAGTATTTT. It specifies CAISEWGSSTDTQYF.

The rearrangement joins TRBV6-6 to TRBJ2-1; a weak D match, TRBD2 (6 bases). Germline CDR1 is MNHNY and CDR2 is SVGAGI (reference sequence). Trimming shortened V by 6 bases and J by 2 bases, and 11 bases separated the two germline ends. This CDR3 region has 14 residues. The CDR3 reads CASRRAGPYNEQFF. Written as DNA, the CDR3 is TGTGCCAGCAGACGAGCGGGTCCCTACAATGAGCAGTTCTTC.